This entry lists 30 T cell receptor beta chains sequenced from one sample in a study of technical replicates of blood from a handful of donors. Using immunoSEQ multiplex PCR, the repertoire was profiled, and TCRdb retains in-frame clones only, with some absent. The table has about 49,000 clones, around nine tenths seen once. The specimen sequenced was PBMCs. The receptors were gathered from a human donor in good health. Some clones in this sample may be carry-over from other donors' samples.

V usage is TRBV29-1 and J usage is TRBJ2-1; D is possibly TRBD1 (5 bases). V lost 7 bases, J lost 7 bases, and 11 bases lay in between. This CDR3 is built from 11 residues. The germline CDR1 and CDR2 sequences are SQVTM and ANQGSEA. The chain's CDR3 is CSGGRGNEQFF. The CDR3 nucleotides are TGCAGCGGGGGAAGGGGAAATGAGCAGTTCTTC.

V usage is TRBV9 and J usage is TRBJ2-5, with TRBD2 matching over 14 bases. This CDR3 is 18 amino acids long. J lost 5 bases, V lost 4 bases, and 13 bases had no gene match. Germline CDR1 SGDLS, CDR2 YYNGEE. The CDR3 protein is CASSYGTSGGYGRETQYF. The CDR3 DNA follows: TGTGCCAGCAGCTATGGGACTAGCGGGGGCTACGGTAGGGAGACCCAGTACTTC. Supplemented by reference TRBV9 and TRBJ2-5, the full variable domain reads DSGVTQTPKHLITATGQRVTLRCSPRSGDLSVYWYQQSLDQGLQFLIQYYNGEERAKGNILERFSAQQFPDLHSELNLSSLELGDSALYFCASSYGTSGGYGRETQYFGPGTRLLVL.

J is TRBJ2-7 and V is TRBV10-3; TRBD1 aligns across 7 bases. Germline values: CDR1 ENHRY, CDR2 SYGVKD. V was pared by 5 bases and J by 3 bases, with 4 bases of the junction left unmatched. The CDR3 runs to 13 residues. This CDR3 reads CAISPGQHYEQYF. The CDR3 DNA reads TGTGCCATCAGTCCGGGACAGCACTACGAGCAGTACTTC.

The V gene is TRBV5-6, the J gene TRBJ2-5, with TRBD2 identical over 7 bases. The CDR3 totals 15 residues. V was clipped by 4 bases and J by 0 bases; unmatched bases: 6. Germline V gene lookup returns CDR1 SGHDT and CDR2 YYEEEE. CDR3 DNA: TGTGCCAGCAGCCTCGTAACTAGCGACCAAGAGACCCAGTACTTC. This codes for CASSLVTSDQETQYF.

CDR3 nucleotides: TGTGCCAGCAGCCAAGTAGCGGGAGAGGGAGATACGCAGTATTTT. Translated, it gives CASSQVAGEGDTQYF. The rearrangement links TRBV4-2 to TRBJ2-3; 9 positions agree with TRBD2. Germline loops: CDR1 LGHNA, CDR2 YNFKEQ. This CDR3 has 15 amino acids. The V segment lost 1 base and the J segment 5 bases; nucleotides outside the gene matches: 4.

The rearrangement uses TRBV29-1 and TRBJ2-1; 7 positions match TRBD2. The V gene end was trimmed by 5 bases and the J gene end by 9 bases; junction bases not matched to a gene: 10. Germline CDR1 is SQVTM and CDR2 is ANQGSEA. The CDR3 is made up of 13 amino acids. The CDR3 nucleotides read TGCAGCGTTAGGACTAGGGCGGAGAGTGAGCAGTTCTTC. Protein sequence: CSVRTRAESEQFF.

Points on this clone: Other nucleotide sequences from this sample produce the same CDR3. The chain employs TRBV7-2 and TRBJ2-5; 7 bases fit TRBD2. The V gene's germline CDR1 is SGHTA and CDR2 FQGNSA. This CDR3 has 14 amino acids. The junction had 9 bases not matched to a gene; V was cut back by 6 bases and J by 5 bases. The CDR3 reads CASSLFWGGETQYF. CDR3 DNA sequence: TGTGCCAGCAGTCTATTTTGGGGGGGTGAGACCCAGTACTTC.

This sequence joins TRBV11-2 and TRBJ1-4, with TRBD1 matching over 9 bases. This CDR3 has 16 amino acids. Trimming cost V 5 bases and J 0 bases; bases outside gene matches: 4. Germline values: CDR1 SGHAT, CDR2 FQNNGV. CDR3 residues: CASSPRTGATNEKLFF. The CDR3 nucleotides are TGTGCCAGCAGCCCGCGGACAGGGGCAACTAATGAAAAACTGTTTTTT.

This clone was recorded once. CDR3: CASSQAGTSGRTGELFF. CDR3 coding DNA: TGCGCCAGCAGCCAGGCCGGGACTAGCGGGAGAACCGGGGAGCTGTTTTTT. V is TRBV4-3 and J is TRBJ2-2; 14 bases map to TRBD2. CDR1 is LGHNA and CDR2 is YSLEER in the germline V gene. J gave up 5 bases and V 3 bases, and 5 bases lay outside the gene matches. The CDR3 spans 17 residues.

The chain is built from TRBV12-5 and TRBJ2-3; the match to TRBD2 covers 11 bases. V shed 0 bases, J shed 6 bases, and the junction held 5 bases outside the gene matches. The CDR3 has 16 amino acids. The germline V gene has CDR1 LGHNT and CDR2 FRNRAP. This CDR3 is CASGLVLAGEVDTQYF. The DNA of the CDR3 is TGTGCTAGTGGTTTGGTACTAGCGGGAGAAGTCGATACGCAGTATTTT.

CDR3 protein: CASSADRGRRNYGYTF. As DNA, the CDR3 is TGTGCCAGCTCCGCGGACAGGGGGCGCCGGAACTATGGCTACACCTTC. This sequence joins TRBV18 and TRBJ1-2; 11 bases are a match to TRBD1. This CDR3 contains 16 residues. Losses at the gene ends were 6 bases for V and 2 bases for J; bases not matched to a gene: 8. Germline CDR1 is KGHSH and CDR2 is LQKENI.

The gene calls are TRBV7-3 and TRBJ2-7; TRBD1 matches at 9 bases. The CDR3 loop spans 13 amino acids. The V segment lost 5 bases and the J segment 3 bases; nucleotides outside the gene matches: 2. Germline values: CDR1 SGHTA, CDR2 FQGTGA. CDR3 amino acids: CASSPDRGYEQYF. CDR3 in DNA: TGTGCCAGCAGCCCGGACAGGGGCTACGAGCAGTACTTC.

V usage is TRBV6-4 and J usage is TRBJ2-7, with 9 bases aligning to TRBD1. The CDR3 spans 16 residues. Germline CDR1 is MRHNA and CDR2 is SNTAGT. V gave up 3 bases and J gave up 2 bases; unmatched junction bases: 8. The CDR3 DNA reads TGTGCCAGCAGTGATTGGTTGCGACAGGGGGCCTACGAGCAGTACTTC. It translates to CASSDWLRQGAYEQYF.

J is TRBJ1-5 and V is TRBV9, with TRBD1 matching 7 bases. The CDR3 has 17 residues. Looked up from germline, CDR1 is SGDLS and CDR2 is YYNGEE. J gave up 3 bases and V 6 bases, and 15 bases lay outside the gene matches. CDR3 region: CASIVPGQKKFNQPQHF. CDR3 nucleotide sequence: TGTGCCAGCATTGTTCCGGGACAGAAAAAATTCAATCAGCCCCAGCATTTT.

This clone was seen only once. The chain couples TRBV5-1 to TRBJ2-7, with D maybe TRBD2 (6 bases). Germline V gene sequence: CDR1 SGHRS, CDR2 YFSETQ. The V end was cut by 1 base, the J end by 7 bases, with 24 bases between. The CDR3 is 17 residues long. The CDR3 sequence is CASSLWSGVGGVKEQYF. DNA for the CDR3: TGCGCCAGCAGCTTGTGGTCGGGCGTTGGCGGGGTAAAGGAGCAGTACTTC.

V is TRBV5-4 and J is TRBJ2-2, with TRBD2 matching 16 bases. The CDR3 is 19 residues long. The V gene's germline CDR1 is SGHNT and CDR2 YYREEE (reference sequence). V shed 3 bases, J shed 6 bases, and the junction held 11 bases outside the gene matches. In DNA form, the CDR3 reads TGTGCCAGCAGCTACGGGGGTCCGGGGACTAGCGGGGGGGCCGGGGAGCTGTTTTTT. Amino acids: CASSYGGPGTSGGAGELFF.

This chain connects TRBV7-2 to TRBJ2-3; tentatively, D is TRBD2 (5 bases). Trimming took 1 base from V and 5 from J, leaving 13 bases between them. Germline V gene lookup returns CDR1 SGHTA and CDR2 FQGNSA. The length of the CDR3 is 15 residues. The CDR3 protein is CASSLVRRDVDTQYF. The CDR3 DNA follows: TGTGCCAGCAGCTTAGTTAGACGGGATGTAGATACGCAGTATTTT.

The gene calls are TRBV20-1 and TRBJ1-2; D is uncertain. The CDR3 is made up of 10 amino acids. CDR1 is DFQATT and CDR2 is SNEGSKA in the germline V gene (reference sequence). Trimming removed 3 bases from V and 5 bases from J, with 4 bases in between. The DNA of the CDR3 is TGCAGTGCTAGGTATTATGGCTACACCTTC. Its translation: CSARYYGYTF.

V usage is TRBV7-2 and J usage is TRBJ2-7; D unclear. This CDR3 region has 11 residues. V was clipped by 5 bases and J by 3 bases, with 5 bases between them. CDR1 and CDR2 from the germline V gene are SGHTA and FQGNSA. CDR3 in amino acids: CASSRDYEQYF. The DNA for the CDR3 is TGTGCCAGCAGCCGAGACTACGAGCAGTACTTC.

The chain recombines TRBV19 with TRBJ2-1, with 12 bases fitting TRBD2. This CDR3 has 16 amino acids. The J segment lost 2 bases and the V segment lost 6 bases, leaving 5 bases of the junction unmatched. Per germline, CDR1 LNHDA and CDR2 SQIVND (reference sequence). CDR3 sequence: CASSKGLAGPYNEQFF. In DNA form, the CDR3 reads TGTGCCAGTAGCAAGGGACTAGCGGGCCCCTACAATGAGCAGTTCTTC. Using reference TRBV19 and TRBJ2-1 for the parts outside the CDR3, the full variable domain is DGGITQSPKYLFRKEGQNVTLSCEQNLNHDAMYWYRQDPGQGLRLIYYSQIVNDFQKGDIAEGYSVSREKKESFPLTVTSAQKNPTAFYLCASSKGLAGPYNEQFFGPGTRLTVL.

V is TRBV19 and J is TRBJ2-6, with TRBD2 as a possible D gene (5 bases). The CDR3 runs to 19 residues. The V end lost 5 bases, the J end lost 0 bases, and 20 bases lay between the germline ends. CDR1 and CDR2 from the germline V gene are LNHDA and SQIVND (reference sequence). Written as DNA, the CDR3 is TGTGCCAGTAGTCTCGTCGGGCGGCGGGTTAGCTCTGGGGCCAACGTCCTGACTTTC. Translating gives CASSLVGRRVSSGANVLTF. Full variable domain (remainder filled in from reference TRBV19 and TRBJ2-6): DGGITQSPKYLFRKEGQNVTLSCEQNLNHDAMYWYRQDPGQGLRLIYYSQIVNDFQKGDIAEGYSVSREKKESFPLTVTSAQKNPTAFYLCASSLVGRRVSSGANVLTFGAGSRLTVL.

This clone was recorded once. The rearrangement uses TRBV7-3 and TRBJ2-1; the match to TRBD2 covers 7 bases. The junction had 6 bases not matched to a gene; V was cut back by 5 bases and J by 2 bases. CDR1 is SGHTA and CDR2 is FQGTGA in the germline V gene. The CDR3 consists of 15 residues. This chain's CDR3 is CASSVSGMAYNEQFF. For the CDR3, the DNA is TGTGCCAGCAGCGTAAGCGGGATGGCCTACAATGAGCAGTTCTTC.

CDR3 coding DNA: TGTGCCAGCAGCCGGACACGGAGTGATGGAAATCAGCCCCAGCATTTT. Translated: CASSRTRSDGNQPQHF. The J gene is TRBJ1-5, the V gene TRBV7-2; TRBD1 might be the D (5 bases). In germline, CDR1 is SGHTA, CDR2 FQGNSA. Trimming shortened V by 5 bases and J by 4 bases, and 18 bases separated the two germline ends. The CDR3 extends over 16 amino acids.

Note on this clone: At one boundary the junction diverges from the germline segment, which might be a read error. The CDR3 DNA is TGTGCCAGTAGCCAAACCAAACAGGGGTTGGATGGGTACACCTTC. Translation gives CASSQTKQGLDGYTF. The V call is TRBV19, the J call TRBJ1-2; 7 bases line up with TRBD1. The CDR3 has 15 amino acids. The germline V gene has CDR1 LNHDA and CDR2 SQIVND (reference sequence). Variable domain in full (rest from reference TRBV19 and TRBJ1-2): DGGITQSPKYLFRKEGQNVTLSCEQNLNHDAMYWYRQDPGQGLRLIYYSQIVNDFQKGDIAEGYSVSREKKESFPLTVTSAQKNPTAFYLCASSQTKQGLDGYTFGSGTRLTVV.

The V call is TRBV4-3, the J call TRBJ2-1; TRBD2 is a possible D gene (6 bases). V shed 0 bases and J shed 5 bases, with 14 bases lying between them. This CDR3 region has 16 residues. The germline gives CDR1 LGHNA, CDR2 YSLEER. The CDR3: CASSQEFGGGNNEQFF. In nucleotides, the CDR3 is TGCGCCAGCAGCCAAGAGTTCGGGGGAGGTAACAATGAGCAGTTCTTC.

The chain employs TRBV11-1 and TRBJ2-5; D possibly corresponds to TRBD1 (6 bases). In germline, CDR1 is SGHAT, CDR2 FQDESV (reference sequence). V lost 6 bases and J lost 11, with 16 bases in between. The CDR3 length is 12 residues. CDR3 coding DNA: TGTGCCAGCAGTCCACAGGGCCGTGGTCAGTACTTC. It codes for CASSPQGRGQYF.

The rearrangement links TRBV7-2 to TRBJ2-6, with D tentatively TRBD1 (6 bases). V shed 5 bases and J shed 2 bases, with 10 bases lying between them. This CDR3 has 15 amino acids. Germline V CDR1 and CDR2: SGHTA, FQGNSA. The CDR3 DNA is TGTGCCAGCAGCACACAGGGTACTGGGGCCAACGTCCTGACTTTC. Translating it yields CASSTQGTGANVLTF.

In DNA, the CDR3 is TGTGCTAGTGAAGCGGGGGCTTACAATGAGCAGTTCTTC. Encoded protein: CASEAGAYNEQFF. V and J are TRBV12-5 and TRBJ2-1; 8 bases line up with TRBD2. V shed 7 bases, J shed 4 bases, and the junction held 3 bases outside the gene matches. The length of the CDR3 is 13 residues. The germline V gene has CDR1 LGHNT and CDR2 FRNRAP.

The chain carries TRBV5-6 and TRBJ1-2; 9 nucleotides line up with TRBD1. Germline V gene data show CDR1 as SGHDT and CDR2 as YYEEEE. J lost 3 bases, V lost 4 bases, and 4 bases had no gene match. The CDR3 contains 14 residues. CDR3 amino acids: CASSTGTGYYGYTF. Here the CDR3 DNA reads TGTGCCAGCAGCACCGGGACAGGGTACTATGGCTACACCTTC.

The chain's CDR3 is CASSYGLAGTQETQYF. The DNA for the CDR3 is TGTGCCAGCAGCTACGGACTAGCGGGAACCCAAGAGACCCAGTACTTC. The J gene is TRBJ2-5, the V gene TRBV7-2; 12 nucleotides agree with TRBD2. CDR3 length equals 16 residues. The ends lost 4 bases at V and 1 base at J; junction bases unmatched: 4. The germline V gene has CDR1 SGHTA and CDR2 FQGNSA.